A selection of T cell receptor beta chains follows, all from one sample in a study of blood T cell repertoires in COVID-19. The protocol was immunoSEQ multiplex PCR, while the TCRdb copy is restricted to in-frame clones and leaves out a portion. The sample consists of 15,000 or so clones, 88% of them appearing once. The sample comprised peripheral blood. The receptors were gathered from a human donor in a cohort sampled during active COVID-19. Each CDR3 is given with its conserved first and last residue. D genes are given only for firm matches. Size values are once, few and many counts, or a class for expanded clones, and some rows have none.

J gene	V gene	D gene	clone size	CDR3 protein	CDR3 DNA
TRBJ1-2	TRBV19	TRBD1	once	CASSIVGTGYGYTF	TGTGCCAGTAGTATAGTTGGGACAGGGTATGGCTACACCTTC
TRBJ2-7	TRBV6-5	-	once	CASSGDTAYEQYF	TGTGCCAGCAGCGGGGACACCGCCTACGAGCAGTACTTC
TRBJ2-7	TRBV9	TRBD2	-	CASSGSGTTYEQYF	TGTGCCAGCAGCGGTAGCGGGACTACCTACGAGCAGTACTTC
TRBJ2-7	TRBV21-1	-	-	CASTAGLNEQYF	TGTGCCAGCACGGCAGGGTTGAACGAGCAGTACTTC
TRBJ2-2	TRBV4-3	-	-	CASSQGNRDTGELFF	TGCGCCAGCAGCCAGGGTAACAGGGACACCGGGGAGCTGTTTTTT
TRBJ2-2	TRBV9	-	-	CASSVSGREGNTGELFF	TGTGCCAGCAGCGTATCAGGCAGGGAAGGAAACACCGGGGAGCTGTTTTTT
TRBJ2-7	TRBV5-1	-	-	CASSLGPPGTSQYF	TGCGCCAGCAGCTTGGGCCCTCCCGGGACATCGCAGTACTTC
TRBJ1-1	TRBV2	-	few	CATSRGDRYTEAFF	TGTGCCACCAGCAGGGGTGACAGATACACTGAAGCTTTCTTT
TRBJ1-6	TRBV28	TRBD1	-	CASSSQGRGGGGNSPLHF	TGTGCCAGCAGTTCCCAGGGTAGAGGGGGCGGTGGGAATTCACCCCTCCACTTT
TRBJ2-2	TRBV6-4	-	-	CASSDREGTGELFF	TGTGCCAGCAGTGACCGCGAGGGCACCGGGGAGCTGTTTTTT
TRBJ2-5	TRBV11-1	-	once	CASTGSGVIQETQYF	TGTGCCAGCACCGGTAGCGGAGTTATCCAAGAGACCCAGTACTTC
TRBJ2-2	TRBV5-1	-	-	CASSLGKPGGELFF	TGCGCCAGCAGCTTGGGTAAGCCCGGCGGGGAGCTGTTTTTT
TRBJ2-7	TRBV18	TRBD1	-	CASSLPAGQGSYEQYF	TGTGCCAGCTCACTTCCCGCGGGACAGGGCTCCTACGAGCAGTACTTC
TRBJ2-3	TRBV7-3	-	-	CASSLSGGEADTQYF	TGTGCCAGCAGCTTAAGTGGCGGGGAAGCAGATACGCAGTATTTT
TRBJ1-4	TRBV6-5	TRBD1	-	CASMASGGFVEKLFF	TGTGCCAGCATGGCGTCAGGGGGCTTTGTTGAAAAACTGTTTTTT
TRBJ1-1	TRBV11-2	-	-	CASSLTLVQGNTEAFF	TGTGCCAGCAGCTTAACTTTAGTTCAGGGGAACACTGAAGCTTTCTTT
TRBJ1-5	TRBV5-1	-	few	CASSRDGYLGQPQHF	TGCGCCAGCAGCCGAGATGGGTATCTAGGACAGCCCCAGCATTTT
TRBJ2-7	TRBV5-6	TRBD1	-	CASSIPRQGTYEQYF	TGTGCCAGCAGCATCCCCCGACAGGGGACCTACGAGCAGTACTTC
TRBJ2-7	TRBV29-1	-	-	CSVREGDPYEQYF	TGCAGCGTCAGGGAGGGGGACCCCTACGAGCAGTACTTC
TRBJ1-2	TRBV3-1/TRBV3-2	-	-	CASNRRGYGYTF	TGTGCCAGCAACAGGAGGGGCTATGGCTACACCTTC
TRBJ2-1	TRBV5-1	-	-	CASSLDGSGVSYNEQFF	TGCGCCAGCAGCTTGGATGGATCCGGGGTCTCCTACAATGAGCAGTTCTTC
TRBJ2-2	TRBV11-2	-	-	CASSSLRSGELFF	TGTGCCAGCAGCTCTCTACGCTCCGGGGAGCTGTTTTTT
TRBJ1-3	TRBV30	-	-	CAWSVLGVPGNTIYF	TGTGCCTGGAGTGTATTGGGAGTCCCTGGAAACACCATATATTTT
TRBJ2-7	TRBV27	TRBD2	once	CASSLVAGGDEQYF	TGTGCCAGCAGTTTAGTAGCGGGAGGCGACGAGCAGTACTTC
TRBJ1-2	TRBV2	-	-	CATQRTGPRGGYTF	TGTGCCACCCAACGAACCGGGCCCCGGGGTGGCTACACCTTC
TRBJ1-1	TRBV10-2	-	-	CATRREAEAFF	TGCGCCACCCGACGGGAGGCTGAAGCTTTCTTT
TRBJ1-5	TRBV30	TRBD1	-	CAWSGQGPQPQHF	TGTGCCTGGAGCGGACAGGGGCCACAGCCCCAGCATTTT
TRBJ1-1	TRBV6-2/TRBV6-3	TRBD1	few	CASSRDSRNTEAFF	TGTGCCAGCAGTCGGGACAGCCGGAACACTGAAGCTTTCTTT
TRBJ1-5	TRBV2	TRBD1	-	CASSETGGGQPQHF	TGTGCCAGCAGTGAAACAGGGGGCGGTCAGCCCCAGCATTTT
TRBJ2-3	TRBV9	-	-	CASSVVGTSADTQYF	TGTGCCAGCAGCGTAGTCGGGACTTCGGCAGATACGCAGTATTTT
TRBJ2-5	TRBV6-6	-	-	CATREWGRETQYF	TGTGCCACGCGGGAGTGGGGGCGGGAGACCCAGTACTTC
TRBJ1-1	TRBV2	-	-	CASNPGGGWRTEAFF	TGTGCCAGCAACCCGGGCGGAGGCTGGAGGACTGAAGCTTTCTTT
TRBJ2-3	TRBV27	-	once	CASSLVGGRSTDTQYF	TGTGCCAGCAGCCTAGTGGGAGGACGCAGCACAGATACGCAGTATTTT
TRBJ1-2	TRBV27	-	-	CASSPFQGGYTF	TGTGCCAGCAGTCCGTTCCAGGGCGGCTACACCTTC
TRBJ2-2	TRBV9	TRBD2	-	CASRTSGTGELFF	TGTGCCAGCAGGACTAGCGGGACCGGGGAGCTGTTTTTT
TRBJ2-1	TRBV7-2	TRBD2	-	CASSLAWSGAYNEQFF	TGTGCCAGCAGCTTAGCGTGGAGCGGGGCCTACAATGAGCAGTTCTTC
TRBJ2-3	TRBV19	TRBD2	-	CASSLSIAGGITDTQYF	TGTGCCAGTAGTCTCTCGATAGCGGGGGGGATAACAGATACGCAGTATTTT
TRBJ2-1	TRBV28	-	-	CASSSTKFSYNEQFF	TGTGCCAGCAGTTCGACTAAATTCTCCTACAATGAGCAGTTCTTC
TRBJ2-7	TRBV4-3	TRBD1	once	CASSHRDRGHEQYF	TGCGCCAGCAGTCACCGGGACAGGGGTCACGAGCAGTACTTC
TRBJ2-1	TRBV3-1/TRBV3-2	-	few	CASSQANNEQFF	TGTGCCAGCAGCCAAGCTAACAATGAGCAGTTCTTC
TRBJ2-1	TRBV6-2/TRBV6-3	-	-	CASSYSKSNNEQFF	TGTGCCAGCAGTTACTCGAAAAGCAACAATGAGCAGTTCTTC
TRBJ2-7	TRBV19	-	-	CASSIGQQEQYF	TGTGCCAGTAGTATAGGACAGCAGGAGCAGTACTTC
TRBJ2-1	TRBV5-1	TRBD2	-	CASSTGTRNVDEQFF	TGCGCCAGCAGCACAGGGACTAGAAATGTCGATGAGCAGTTCTTC
TRBJ2-7	TRBV7-7	-	-	CASSLAQGLYEQYF	TGTGCTAGCAGCTTAGCGCAGGGGCTTTACGAGCAGTACTTC
TRBJ2-3	TRBV5-6	TRBD1	-	CASSFRTGGFTDTQYF	TGTGCCAGCAGCTTCCGGACAGGGGGGTTCACAGATACGCAGTATTTT
TRBJ2-5	TRBV5-1	TRBD1	-	CASSSGQSEETQYF	TGCGCCAGCAGCTCGGGACAGTCGGAAGAGACCCAGTACTTC